The rows below give T cell receptor beta chains drawn from one sample of a study of early T cells in non-severe SARS-CoV-2 infection. TCRdb called the 5' RACE reads again in MiXCR, with one record for every CDR3 protein. The profile shows tens of thousands of distinct CDR3 sequences, around 6% of them singletons. Sample: whole blood. These receptors were collected from an adult who was a healthcare worker with PCR-confirmed SARS-CoV-2 infection or an uninfected control (not recorded which). Each CDR3 is given with its conserved first and last residue. D genes are given only for firm matches. Only part of the rows carry a size: once, few, many, or a class if the clone is expanded.

many	TRBD1	TRBJ2-4	TRBV6-1	TGTGCCAGCAGTGTGACAGGGGGCGCCCAAAACATTCAGTACTTC	CASSVTGGAQNIQYF
few	TRBD2	TRBJ2-1	TRBV2	TGTGCCAGCAGTCCCCCTAGCGGGGGCAGGAATGAGCAGTTCTTC	CASSPPSGGRNEQFF
many	-	TRBJ1-1	TRBV29-1	TGCAGCGTGGGACACAACACTGAAGCTTTCTTT	CSVGHNTEAFF
few	-	TRBJ2-1	TRBV27	TGTGCCAGCAAACTCACAGGGACCTACAATGAGCAGTTCTTC	CASKLTGTYNEQFF
many	TRBD1	TRBJ1-4	TRBV20-1	TGCAGTGCTAGAGATCGAAGGACAGGGCTGAGTGAAAAACTGTTTTTT	CSARDRRTGLSEKLFF
many	-	TRBJ1-1	TRBV18	TGTGCCAGCTCACCACGCAGGGCATCGATGAACACTGAAGCTTTCTTT	CASSPRRASMNTEAFF
-	-	TRBJ2-1	TRBV5-1	TGCGCCAGCAGCTTAGTTCGCTCTGCCTACAATGAGCAGTTCTTC	CASSLVRSAYNEQFF
many	TRBD1	TRBJ2-5	TRBV11-2	TGTGCCAGCAGCCCAGACAGGGGAGGAGAGACCCAGTACTTC	CASSPDRGGETQYF
many	-	TRBJ2-5	TRBV13	TGTGCCAGCAGCTCAATACAAGAGACCCAGTACTTC	CASSSIQETQYF
many	TRBD2	TRBJ2-2	TRBV2	TGTGCCAGCAATAGCGGGCGGCCCTCGAACACCGGGGAGCTGTTTTTT	CASNSGRPSNTGELFF
few	-	TRBJ1-2	TRBV12-3/TRBV12-4	TGTGCCAGCAGTTTAGGTAGCAGCTATGGCTACACCTTC	CASSLGSSYGYTF
many	-	TRBJ2-3	TRBV24-1	TGTGCCACCAGGGCGCGGCAAAGCACAGATACGCAGTATTTT	CATRARQSTDTQYF
many	-	TRBJ1-1	TRBV6-6	TGTGCCAGCAGTACCCGGGGCTACTCGATGGAAGCTTTCTTT	CASSTRGYSMEAFF
-	-	TRBJ1-1	TRBV18	TGTGCCAGCTCACCGCCGCGCAGGGAGAACACTGAAGCTTTCTTT	CASSPPRRENTEAFF
many	-	TRBJ2-5	TRBV6-4	TGTGCCAGCAGTGACCACCCCCTCCAAGAGACCCAGTACTTC	CASSDHPLQETQYF
few	TRBD1	TRBJ1-1	TRBV19	TGTGCCAGTAGTACCCTACGGACAGGGCTGAACACTGAAGCTTTCTTT	CASSTLRTGLNTEAFF
few	-	TRBJ1-1	TRBV7-2	TGTGCCAGCAGCCGATCGACAAGTATGAACACTGAAGCTTTCTTT	CASSRSTSMNTEAFF
many	TRBD1	TRBJ2-2	TRBV7-8	TGTGCCAGCAGCTTAAAGGGACAGGGAACCGGGGAGCTGTTTTTT	CASSLKGQGTGELFF
many	-	TRBJ1-2	TRBV29-1	TGCAGCGTTGATGACTCCCCTAGCGGCTACACCTTC	CSVDDSPSGYTF
few	-	TRBJ2-4	TRBV12-3/TRBV12-4	TGTGCCAGCAGTTTAGTGCAGATAGCCAAAAACATTCAGTACTTC	CASSLVQIAKNIQYF
few	-	TRBJ1-2	TRBV2	TGTGCCAGCAGTGGCGCGGGACGGGGAAGTTATGGCTACACCTTC	CASSGAGRGSYGYTF
few	-	TRBJ1-4	TRBV2	TGTGCCAGCAGATCCCTAGGGGAGAGGGAACTGTTTTTT	CASRSLGERELFF
-	-	TRBJ1-1	TRBV27	TGTGCCAGCAGTTCGCCATTGAACACTGAAGCTTTCTTT	CASSSPLNTEAFF
many	TRBD1	TRBJ1-6	TRBV5-1	TGCGCCAGCAGCGCCGGGACAGGGGGCAGATCACCCCTCCACTTT	CASSAGTGGRSPLHF
few	TRBD1	TRBJ2-2	TRBV10-3	TGTGCCATCAACAAACCGGGACAGACGAACACCGGGGAGCTGTTTTTT	CAINKPGQTNTGELFF
many	-	TRBJ2-6	TRBV20-1	TGCAGTGCTTTAGATCCTGGGGCCAACGTCCTGACTTTC	CSALDPGANVLTF
many	-	TRBJ2-3	TRBV6-2/TRBV6-3	TGTGCCAGCAGTTACGGGGGCCGGGGGAGTCGCACAGATACGCAGTATTTT	CASSYGGRGSRTDTQYF
many	-	TRBJ2-1	TRBV27	TGTGCCAGCAGTCTCCAAGCGGGTACCTACAATGAGCAGTTCTTC	CASSLQAGTYNEQFF
few	TRBD2	TRBJ2-1	TRBV2	TGTGCCAGCAGCGGACTAGCGGATTACAATGAGCAGTTCTTC	CASSGLADYNEQFF
many	TRBD2	TRBJ2-7	TRBV4-1	TGCGCCAGCAGCCAAGAGGCAGCGGGAGGGCCGGGCTCCTACGAGCAGTACTTC	CASSQEAAGGPGSYEQYF
few	TRBD1	TRBJ2-1	TRBV4-1	TGCGCCAGCAGTCCAAGATCCGACAGGGGAGTGTACAATGAGCAGTTCTTC	CASSPRSDRGVYNEQFF